The 27 T cell receptor beta chains reported below all come from one sample, sequenced in a study of blood T cell repertoires in COVID-19. Libraries were prepared by immunoSEQ multiplex PCR; TCRdb keeps only in-frame clonotypes and omits some of them. The data hold 210,000 or so clones, with 83% observed a single time. Sequencing was carried out using PBMCs or T cells enriched from blood (not recorded which). The receptors shown here come from a woman between 45 and 65 years old who had been exposed to COVID-19.

The chain has TRBV9 and TRBJ1-1, with D possibly being TRBD1 (6 bases). CDR1 SGDLS and CDR2 YYNGEE come from the germline V gene. This CDR3 comprises 15 residues. The germline V and J ends were trimmed by 2 bases and 3 bases, with 14 bases remaining between them. The CDR3 DNA sequence: TGTGCCAGCAGCGTTGCCACAGGGCCAGACACTGAAGCTTTCTTT. This encodes CASSVATGPDTEAFF.

The chain carries TRBV28 and TRBJ1-2, with D possibly matching TRBD1 (5 bases). V lost 2 bases and J lost 5, with 9 bases in between. This CDR3 spans 13 amino acids. Germline values: CDR1 MDHEN, CDR2 SYDVKM. Here the CDR3 reads CASSLNPGYGYTF. Written as DNA, the CDR3 is TGTGCCAGCAGTTTAAATCCAGGGTATGGCTACACCTTC.

The chain links TRBV4-3 to TRBJ1-4; a possible D gene is TRBD1 (5 bases). Germline V gene data show CDR1 as LGHNA and CDR2 as YSLEER. The V end lost 0 bases, the J end lost 7 bases, and 12 bases lay between the germline ends. There are 15 residues in the CDR3. CDR3 residues: CASSQDRGRGEKLFF. The CDR3 bases are TGCGCCAGCAGCCAAGATAGGGGCCGTGGTGAAAAACTGTTTTTT.

The chain couples TRBV6-5 to TRBJ1-1; 7 bases fit TRBD1. The CDR3 contains 13 residues. V lost 6 bases, J lost 3 bases, and 4 bases stayed unmatched. The germline V gene has CDR1 MNHEY and CDR2 SVGAGI. The CDR3 sequence is CASRNRGYTEAFF. The CDR3 DNA follows: TGTGCCAGCAGGAACAGGGGTTACACTGAAGCTTTCTTT.

V and J are TRBV6-5 and TRBJ2-2; D call uncertain. Germline CDR1 reads MNHEY; CDR2 reads SVGAGI. Trimming stripped 3 bases from V and 2 bases from J, with 10 bases between. The CDR3 loop spans 15 amino acids. This CDR3 is CASSYGLGNTGELFF. The CDR3, as DNA: TGTGCCAGCAGTTATGGCCTGGGCAACACCGGGGAGCTGTTTTTT.

This chain links TRBV3-1 (or the pseudogene TRBV3-2) with TRBJ2-5; 8 nucleotides agree with TRBD2. The CDR3 is made up of 15 amino acids. Trimming at V came to 0 bases and at J to 7 bases, leaving 7 bases not matched to a gene. The germline gives CDR1 LGHDT, CDR2 YNNKEL (reference sequence). CDR3 DNA sequence: TGTGCCAGCAGCCAAGATCAGCGGGGGCCCCGGACCCAGTACTTC. The encoded protein is CASSQDQRGPRTQYF.

This chain joins TRBV5-6 and TRBJ2-7; 8 bases are shared with TRBD2. CDR1 and CDR2 from the germline V gene are SGHDT and YYEEEE. V shed 4 bases and J 2 bases; nucleotides not matched to a gene: 8. CDR3 size: 15 residues. CDR3 sequence: CASSLPGGGPYEQYF. The CDR3 nucleotides read TGTGCCAGCAGCCTCCCCGGGGGGGGTCCCTACGAGCAGTACTTC.

This chain links TRBV15 with TRBJ2-2, with TRBD1 matching over 9 bases. With 2 bases clipped from V and 6 bases from J, the junction kept 13 bases outside the gene matches. Per the germline V gene, CDR1 is LNHNV and CDR2 is YYDKDF (reference sequence). There are 18 residues in the CDR3. For the CDR3, the DNA is TGTGCCACCAGCAGACTTCCGTGGGGGACAGGGAGATCCGGGGAGCTGTTTTTT. Amino acids: CATSRLPWGTGRSGELFF. The full variable domain, its missing parts supplied by reference TRBV15 and TRBJ2-2, is DAMVIQNPRYQVTQFGKPVTLSCSQTLNHNVMYWYQQKSSQAPKLLFHYYDKDFNNEADTPDNFQSRRPNTSFCFLDIRSPGLGDTAMYLCATSRLPWGTGRSGELFFGEGSRLTVL.

The chain couples TRBV5-1 to TRBJ1-1; 8 nucleotides align to TRBD1. The CDR3 runs to 16 residues. CDR1 and CDR2 (germline): SGHRS, YFSETQ. Trimming removed 1 base from V and 3 bases from J; junction bases left unmatched: 8. CDR3 sequence (DNA): TGCGCCAGCAGCTTGAACAGGGGGTCCGGATACACTGAAGCTTTCTTT. Residues: CASSLNRGSGYTEAFF.

This chain connects TRBV7-9 to TRBJ2-5; 9 bases line up with TRBD1. The CDR3 length is 15 residues. Per germline, CDR1 SEHNR and CDR2 FQNEAQ (reference sequence). V gave up 5 bases and J gave up 1 base; unmatched junction bases: 5. The CDR3 sequence: CASSHGTGPQETQYF. The DNA of the CDR3 is TGTGCCAGCAGCCACGGGACAGGGCCCCAAGAGACCCAGTACTTC.

The CDR3 here is CASSSPAGVGTEAFF. The CDR3 DNA sequence: TGTGCCAGCAGCTCCCCGGCGGGGGTAGGGACTGAAGCTTTCTTT. The chain uses TRBV11-2 and TRBJ1-1, with D possibly TRBD1 on 5 matching bases. CDR1 and CDR2 (germline): SGHAT, FQNNGV. The ends were cut back, 4 bases at V and 5 bases at J, with 17 bases in the middle. This CDR3 is 15 amino acids long.

This clone has just a few counts. The chain has TRBV10-3 and TRBJ1-2; TRBD1 agrees at 7 bases. The CDR3 totals 14 residues. Germline V gene lookup returns CDR1 ENHRY and CDR2 SYGVKD. The trim removed 2 bases at V and 1 base at J, leaving 1 base unmatched. Here the CDR3 reads CAISERGLNYGYTF. The CDR3 coding sequence is TGTGCCATCAGTGAGAGGGGGCTTAACTATGGCTACACCTTC.

CDR3 DNA sequence: TGCAGCGTTGAAGACACAGGGTCCGGAAACACCATATATTTT. As protein: CSVEDTGSGNTIYF. The genes are TRBV29-1 and TRBJ1-3; perhaps TRBD1 as D (6 bases). Germline assignment: CDR1 SQVTM and CDR2 ANQGSEA. The V end lost 0 bases, the J end lost 4 bases, and 10 bases lay between the germline ends. The CDR3 totals 14 residues.

This clone is a singleton in its sample. The rearrangement uses TRBV7-9 and TRBJ1-1, with 7 bases aligning to TRBD1. With V trimmed by 2 bases and J by 0 bases, 9 bases remained unmatched. Germline V gene data show CDR1 as SEHNR and CDR2 as FQNEAQ (reference sequence). CDR3 length equals 17 residues. The CDR3 coding sequence is TGTGCCAGCAGCTTACCTATTCGCAGGGGGATGAACACTGAAGCTTTCTTT. Protein sequence: CASSLPIRRGMNTEAFF.

CDR3 residues: CASSAPSGLRGNTIYF. CDR3 DNA: TGTGCCAGCAGCGCCCCTTCAGGTCTAAGGGGAAACACCATATATTTT. This chain links TRBV11-2 with TRBJ1-3; D unclear. Germline V gene sequence: CDR1 SGHAT, CDR2 FQNNGV. Trimming left V 5 bases short and J 4 bases short, with 18 bases between. The CDR3 has 16 amino acids.

The V and J genes are TRBV7-2 and TRBJ1-3; D remains ambiguous. This CDR3 has 14 amino acids. The germline V gene encodes CDR1 SGHTA and CDR2 FQGNSA. Trimming took off 5 bases at V and 4 bases at J, with 12 bases between the two ends. DNA for the CDR3: TGTGCCAGCAGCCCCACAGTCATAGGAAACACCATATATTTT. Translation gives CASSPTVIGNTIYF.

This rearrangement joins TRBV10-1 to TRBJ1-1; 7 bases are a match to TRBD1. J was trimmed by 8 bases and V by 2 bases; bases with no gene match: 8. The CDR3 spans 14 residues. Per the germline V gene, CDR1 is WNHNN and CDR2 is SYGVQD (reference sequence). CDR3 nucleotides: TGCGCCAGCAGTGAGACAAGGCGACAGGGAGAAGCTTTCTTT. Amino acids: CASSETRRQGEAFF.

The DNA of the CDR3 is TGTGCCAGCAGTTTTCCGGGACAGGGAAGGTCTTTCACCTACAATGAGCAGTTCTTC. Its protein product is CASSFPGQGRSFTYNEQFF. The rearrangement links TRBV5-6 to TRBJ2-1; the match to TRBD1 covers 9 bases. Unmatched junction bases numbered 17, after V lost 5 bases and J lost 2 bases. Germline V CDR1 and CDR2: SGHDT, YYEEEE. The CDR3 is 19 residues long.

The chain couples TRBV27 to TRBJ1-6, with 9 bases matching TRBD1. The CDR3 totals 16 residues. Looked up from germline, CDR1 is MNHEY and CDR2 is SMNVEV (reference sequence). Losses at the gene ends were 1 base for V and 10 bases for J; bases not matched to a gene: 8. CDR3 nucleotide sequence: TGTGCCAGCAGTTTATACTACAGGGGGCTCGGGTCACCCCTCCACTTT. It yields the protein CASSLYYRGLGSPLHF.

The rearrangement links TRBV5-1 to TRBJ2-1; the match to TRBD2 covers 12 bases. V trimming: 4 bases; J trimming: 8 bases; junction bases outside the gene matches: 7. Germline V gives CDR1 SGHRS, CDR2 YFSETQ. This CDR3 comprises 15 residues. The CDR3 reads CASSTRLAGADEQFF. As DNA, the CDR3 is TGCGCCAGCAGCACTAGACTAGCGGGGGCGGATGAGCAGTTCTTC.

J is TRBJ1-5 and V is TRBV25-1; D call uncertain. CDR3 size: 11 residues. Germline V CDR1 and CDR2: MGHDK, SYGVNS. With 8 bases removed from V and 6 bases from J, the gap between germline ends came to 8 bases. CDR3 loop: CASADSQPQHF. The CDR3 DNA sequence: TGTGCCAGCGCAGACTCTCAGCCCCAGCATTTT.

The count of this clone is one. This rearrangement joins TRBV18 to TRBJ2-1, with D perhaps matching TRBD2 (6 bases). Trimming cost V 3 bases and J 9 bases, with 9 bases left between them. Germline V CDR1 and CDR2: KGHSH, LQKENI. The CDR3 is made up of 12 amino acids. The CDR3 region has the DNA TGTGCCAGCTCACCTGACGGGGGTGAGCAGTTCTTC. It specifies CASSPDGGEQFF.

This clone is a singleton in its sample. This rearrangement joins TRBV9 to TRBJ1-6; D perhaps matches TRBD1 (6 bases). The CDR3 is made up of 15 amino acids. The ends were cut back, 0 bases at V and 9 bases at J, with 13 bases in the middle. Germline CDR1 is SGDLS and CDR2 is YYNGEE. The CDR3, as DNA: TGTGCCAGCAGCGTAGAGCAGGGGATGGGTTCACCCCTCCACTTT. It codes for CASSVEQGMGSPLHF.

The J gene is TRBJ1-2, the V gene TRBV27; weak D call: TRBD1 (6 bases). The CDR3 is 13 amino acids. The germline V and J ends were trimmed by 5 bases and 8 bases, with 15 bases remaining between them. Per the germline V gene, CDR1 is MNHEY and CDR2 is SMNVEV (reference sequence). CDR3 sequence (DNA): TGTGCCAGCAGTGCCGGGGGGGCCGCAGGCTACACCTTC. Its translation: CASSAGGAAGYTF.

This clone was seen a handful of times. The genes are TRBV29-1 and TRBJ2-6, with 7 positions matching TRBD1. CDR1 is SQVTM, CDR2 ANQGSEA, per germline. CDR3 length: 16 amino acids. Trimming at V came to 7 bases and at J to 0 bases, leaving 9 bases not matched to a gene. DNA for the CDR3: TGCAGCGCGAGGGGGCCTTCCGTCTCTGGGGCCAACGTCCTGACTTTC. It is translated as CSARGPSVSGANVLTF.

This clone has just one count. CDR3 nucleotide sequence: TGCGCCAGCAGCCTCGACACCTTCACAGATACGCAGTATTTT. Its protein product is CASSLDTFTDTQYF. The chain uses TRBV5-1 and TRBJ2-3; D uncertain. The CDR3 totals 14 residues. The V end was cut by 4 bases, the J end by 2 bases, with 11 bases between. Germline V gene lookup returns CDR1 SGHRS and CDR2 YFSETQ. The full variable domain, with the rest looked up from reference TRBV5-1 and TRBJ2-3, is KAGVTQTPRYLIKTRGQQVTLSCSPISGHRSVSWYQQTPGQGLQFLFEYFSETQRNKGNFPGRFSGRQFSNSRSEMNVSTLELGDSALYLCASSLDTFTDTQYFGPGTRLTVL.

CDR3 sequence reads: CASTVSTGIYEQYF. In DNA, the CDR3 is TGTGCCAGCACCGTATCGACAGGGATCTACGAGCAGTACTTC. The gene calls are TRBV2 and TRBJ2-7, with TRBD1 matching 7 bases. V was pared by 7 bases and J by 3 bases, with 9 bases of the junction left unmatched. This CDR3 spans 14 amino acids. From germline, CDR1 is SNHLY and CDR2 FYNNEI.